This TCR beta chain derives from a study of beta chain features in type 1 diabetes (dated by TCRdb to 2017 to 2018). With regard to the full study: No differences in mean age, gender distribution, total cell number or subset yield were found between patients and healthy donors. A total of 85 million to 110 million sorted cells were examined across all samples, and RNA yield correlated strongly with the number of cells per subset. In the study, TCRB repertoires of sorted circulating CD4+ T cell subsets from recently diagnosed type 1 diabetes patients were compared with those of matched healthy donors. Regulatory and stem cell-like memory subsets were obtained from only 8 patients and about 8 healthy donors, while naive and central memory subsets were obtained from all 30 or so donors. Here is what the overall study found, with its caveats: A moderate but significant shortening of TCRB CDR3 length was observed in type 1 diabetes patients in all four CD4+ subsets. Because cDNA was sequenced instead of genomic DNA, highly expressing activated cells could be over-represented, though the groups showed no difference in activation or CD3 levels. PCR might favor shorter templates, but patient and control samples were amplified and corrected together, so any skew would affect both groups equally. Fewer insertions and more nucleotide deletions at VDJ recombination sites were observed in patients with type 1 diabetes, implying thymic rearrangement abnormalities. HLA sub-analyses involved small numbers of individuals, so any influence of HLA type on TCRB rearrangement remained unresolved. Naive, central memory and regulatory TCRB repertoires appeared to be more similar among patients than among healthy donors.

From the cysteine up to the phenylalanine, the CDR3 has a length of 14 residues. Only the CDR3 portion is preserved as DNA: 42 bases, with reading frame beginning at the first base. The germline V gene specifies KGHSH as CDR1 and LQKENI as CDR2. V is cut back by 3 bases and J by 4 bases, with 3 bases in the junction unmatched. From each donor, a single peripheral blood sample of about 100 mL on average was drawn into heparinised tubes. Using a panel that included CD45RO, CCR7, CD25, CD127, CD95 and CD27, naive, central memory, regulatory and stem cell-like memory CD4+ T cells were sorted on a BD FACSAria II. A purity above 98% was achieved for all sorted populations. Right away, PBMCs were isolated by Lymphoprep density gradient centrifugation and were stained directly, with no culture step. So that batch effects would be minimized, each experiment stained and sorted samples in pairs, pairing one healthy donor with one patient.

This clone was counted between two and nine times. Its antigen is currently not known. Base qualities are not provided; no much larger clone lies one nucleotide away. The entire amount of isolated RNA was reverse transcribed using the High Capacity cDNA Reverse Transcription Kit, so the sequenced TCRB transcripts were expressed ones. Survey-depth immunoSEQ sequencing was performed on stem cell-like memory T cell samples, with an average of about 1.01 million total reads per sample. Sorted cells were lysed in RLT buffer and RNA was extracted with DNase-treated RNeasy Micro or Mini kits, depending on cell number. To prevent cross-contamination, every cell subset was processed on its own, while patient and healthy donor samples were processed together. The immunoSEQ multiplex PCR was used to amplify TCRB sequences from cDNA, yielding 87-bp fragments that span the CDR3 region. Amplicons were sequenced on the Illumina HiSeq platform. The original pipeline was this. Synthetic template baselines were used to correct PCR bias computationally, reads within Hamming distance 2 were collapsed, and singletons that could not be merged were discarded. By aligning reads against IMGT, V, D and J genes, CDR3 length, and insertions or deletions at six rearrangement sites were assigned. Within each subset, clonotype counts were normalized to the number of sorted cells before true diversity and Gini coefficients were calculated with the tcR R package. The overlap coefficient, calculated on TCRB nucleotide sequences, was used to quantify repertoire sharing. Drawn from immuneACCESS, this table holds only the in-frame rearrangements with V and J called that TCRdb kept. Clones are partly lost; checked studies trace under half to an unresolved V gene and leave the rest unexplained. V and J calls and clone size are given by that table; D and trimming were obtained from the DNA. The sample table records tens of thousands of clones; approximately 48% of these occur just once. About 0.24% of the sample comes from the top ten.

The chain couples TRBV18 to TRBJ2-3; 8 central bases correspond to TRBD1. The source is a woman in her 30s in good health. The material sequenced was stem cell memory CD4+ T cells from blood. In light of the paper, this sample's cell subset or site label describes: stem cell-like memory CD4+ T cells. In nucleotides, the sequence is TGTGCCAGCTCACCCTCGACAGGGGCAGATACGCAGTATTTT. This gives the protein CASSPSTGADTQYF.